This TCR beta chain is drawn from a study of OX40 agonist ivuxolimab in advanced cancers. In the study overall: Patients received the agonistic anti-OX40 (CD134) antibody ivuxolimab. A diagnosis of hepatocellular carcinoma, melanoma, renal cell or head and neck cancer was present in dose-escalation patients. Partial responses were achieved by three patients, of whom one had hepatocellular carcinoma and two had cutaneous melanoma.

Points on this clone: Antigen specificity is unknown.

Assay: immunoSEQ multiplex PCR; the TCRdb copy retains only in-frame clones and omits some. The repertoire holds roughly 93,000 clones, 91% seen once, with 1.5% to 2% in the top ten. Study outcomes and limitations: Nonresponders included some who also had low normalized T-cell clonal expansion.

Germline V gene data show CDR1 as MNHEY and CDR2 as SVGAGI. CDR3 length equals 16 residues. V was pared by 0 bases and J by 0 bases, with 8 bases between. The TCR was taken from an adult with an advanced solid tumor such as melanoma, head and neck, liver or kidney cancer. The chain couples TRBV6-5 to TRBJ2-2, with D uncertain. The source material was CD4+ or CD8+ T cells sorted from blood, sampled in a trial of the OX40 agonist ivuxolimab. The CDR3 DNA is TGTGCCAGCAGTTACTCAAGAAGAACGAACACCGGGGAGCTGTTTTTT. Protein product: CASSYSRRTNTGELFF.